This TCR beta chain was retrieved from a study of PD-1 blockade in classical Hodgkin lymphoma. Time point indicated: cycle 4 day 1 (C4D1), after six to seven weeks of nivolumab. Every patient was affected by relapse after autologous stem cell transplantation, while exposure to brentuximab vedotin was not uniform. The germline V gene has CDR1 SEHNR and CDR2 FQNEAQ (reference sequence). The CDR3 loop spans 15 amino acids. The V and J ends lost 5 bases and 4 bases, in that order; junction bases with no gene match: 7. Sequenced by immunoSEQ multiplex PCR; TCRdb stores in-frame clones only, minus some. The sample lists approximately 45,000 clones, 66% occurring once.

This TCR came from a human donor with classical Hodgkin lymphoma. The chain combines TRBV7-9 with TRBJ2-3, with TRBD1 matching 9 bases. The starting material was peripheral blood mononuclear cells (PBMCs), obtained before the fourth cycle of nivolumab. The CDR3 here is CASSVTGGIADTQYF. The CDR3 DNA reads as TGTGCCAGCAGCGTTACAGGGGGCATAGCAGATACGCAGTATTTT. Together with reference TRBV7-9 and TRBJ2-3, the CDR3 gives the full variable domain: DTGVSQNPRHKITKRGQNVTFRCDPISEHNRLYWYRQTLGQGPEFLTYFQNEAQLEKSRLLSDRFSAERPKGSFSTLEIQRTEQGDSAMYLCASSVTGGIADTQYFGPGTRLTVL.